This passage covers 5 T cell receptor beta chains from one sample sequenced in a study of OX40 agonist ivuxolimab in advanced cancers. Sequenced by immunoSEQ multiplex PCR; TCRdb stores in-frame clones only, minus some. In the table there are approximately 68,000 clones, 84% of which are singletons. Sequenced material: CD4+ or CD8+ T cells sorted from blood, taken in a trial of the OX40 agonist ivuxolimab. These receptors all stem from an adult with an advanced solid tumor such as melanoma, head and neck, liver or kidney cancer.

CDR3 sequence reads: CASSLVGQGATSNQPQHF. CDR3 nucleotides: TGTGCCAGCAGCTTAGTGGGACAGGGGGCGACGAGCAATCAGCCCCAGCATTTT. J is TRBJ1-5 and V is TRBV7-8, with 12 bases matching TRBD1. The junction had 5 bases not matched to a gene; V was cut back by 1 base and J by 1 base. Germline V gene lookup returns CDR1 SGHVS and CDR2 FQNEAQ. There are 18 residues in the CDR3.

J is TRBJ2-2 and V is TRBV10-1; TRBD1 matches at 7 bases. Trimming cost V 6 bases and J 4 bases; bases outside gene matches: 5. The CDR3 spans 14 residues. Germline CDR1 is WNHNN and CDR2 is SYGVQD (reference sequence). The CDR3, as DNA: TGCGCCAGCAGCACAGGGGACGGCACCGGGGAGCTGTTTTTT. Translation gives CASSTGDGTGELFF.

The rearrangement joins TRBV27 to TRBJ2-1, with D uncertain. Trimming cost V 6 bases and J 2 bases, with 11 bases left between them. Germline V gene data show CDR1 as MNHEY and CDR2 as SMNVEV (reference sequence). CDR3 length: 14 residues. The CDR3 coding sequence is TGTGCCAGCAGCCCTCGACCTCCCTACAATGAGCAGTTCTTC. Amino acids: CASSPRPPYNEQFF.

The chain uses TRBV5-4 and TRBJ2-7, with 8 bases that match TRBD2. Germline CDR1 and CDR2: SGHNT and YYREEE (reference sequence). CDR3 length: 14 amino acids. With 2 bases clipped from V and 4 bases from J, the junction kept 5 bases outside the gene matches. In DNA form, the CDR3 reads TGTGCCAGCAGCTTTGCGGGGGGCGGGTACGAGCAGTACTTC. This codes for CASSFAGGGYEQYF.

The CDR3 reads CASGTPGQGTDTQYF. CDR3 DNA sequence: TGTGCCAGCGGGACACCGGGACAGGGCACAGATACGCAGTATTTT. The genes are TRBV6-5 and TRBJ2-3; TRBD1 agrees at 8 bases. This CDR3 spans 15 amino acids. Germline-derived CDR1 and CDR2 are MNHEY and SVGAGI. J lost 1 base, V lost 8 bases, and 8 bases had no gene match.